This T cell receptor (beta chain) was identified during a study of type 1 and type 2 diabetes patients. The overall study: CD4+ or CD8+ T cells were positively selected from PBMCs with microbeads. Findings and limits, study-wide: Type 2 diabetes patients had few highly-expanded CD4+ clones, median one.

Around 9.5 milliliters of peripheral blood were drawn from each donor. The PCR template was genomic DNA. Multiplex PCR with 30 forward and 13 reverse primers amplified the TCR beta CDR3. TCRdb used MiXCR to reprocess the multiplex PCR reads, holding one entry per CDR3 protein. Of fewer than 300,000 distinct CDR3 sequences listed, around 47% are singletons. Germline values: CDR1 SNHLY, CDR2 FYNNEI. The CDR3 is 13 residues long. The V end was cut by 5 bases, the J end by 6 bases, with 11 bases between. This clonotype was observed at least ten times. The antigen remains undetermined. The chain has TRBV2 and TRBJ1-5; a weak D match, TRBD1 (5 bases). Sequences were obtained from peripheral blood mononuclear cells (PBMCs). This TCR was sampled from a man aged 18 to 35 with type 2 diabetes. CDR3: CASSSRDFQPQHF. CDR3 in DNA: TGTGCCAGCAGTTCCAGGGATTTTCAGCCCCAGCATTTT.